The next 19 T cell receptor beta chains were all read from a single sample in a study of T cell responses to AZD1222 COVID-19 vaccine. Produced via immunoSEQ multiplex PCR; TCRdb's table is partial and in-frame only. The repertoire holds around 99,000 clones, nearly 90% seen once, with 4.5% to 6% in the top ten. Specimen: peripheral blood, collected 28 days after the second AZD1222 dose. Receptors were obtained from an adult who received the AZD1222 COVID-19 vaccine.

This rearrangement joins TRBV12-3 or TRBV12-4 to TRBJ1-2; no clear D. The CDR3 has 13 amino acids. The V and J ends lost 3 bases and 6 bases respectively, with 11 bases between them. This CDR3 is CASSFRVSNGYTF. The CDR3 nucleotides are TGTGCCAGCAGTTTCCGGGTTTCGAATGGCTACACCTTC.

The rearrangement joins TRBV10-3 to TRBJ1-2, with D unclear. From germline, CDR1 is ENHRY and CDR2 SYGVKD. Trimming took off 7 bases at V and 2 bases at J, with 14 bases between the two ends. The CDR3 has 14 amino acids. Written as DNA, the CDR3 is TGTGCCATCACCCCGGGAGGTCAGAACTATGGCTACACCTTC. Amino acids: CAITPGGQNYGYTF.

The CDR3 region is CAWSVRTSGDTDTQYF. The DNA of the CDR3 is TGTGCCTGGAGTGTACGCACTAGCGGGGACACAGATACGCAGTATTTT. The gene calls are TRBV30 and TRBJ2-3, with 10 bases identical to TRBD2. V was pared by 0 bases and J by 2 bases, with 5 bases of the junction left unmatched. Looked up from germline, CDR1 is GTSNPN and CDR2 is SVGIG (reference sequence). The CDR3 sequence is 16 residues long.

V usage is TRBV28 and J usage is TRBJ1-1, with D possibly matching TRBD1 (6 bases). CDR3 length: 14 residues. Deletions cut 5 bases from V and 5 bases from J, with 15 bases between. The germline V gene encodes CDR1 MDHEN and CDR2 SYDVKM. The CDR3 loop reads CASSPQTGGTEAFF. CDR3 DNA sequence: TGTGCCAGCAGTCCCCAGACAGGAGGTACTGAAGCTTTCTTT. Based on the CDR3 plus reference TRBV28 and TRBJ1-1, the full variable domain is DVKVTQSSRYLVKRTGEKVFLECVQDMDHENMFWYRQDPGLGLRLIYFSYDVKMKEKGDIPEGYSVSREKKERFSLILESASTNQTSMYLCASSPQTGGTEAFFGQGTRLTVV.

The CDR3 DNA sequence: TGCAGCGTTCGGCGGTCCAGGGGGTACAATGAGCAGTTCTTC. It translates to CSVRRSRGYNEQFF. The chain uses TRBV29-1 and TRBJ2-1; 7 bases map to TRBD1. Trimming removed 5 bases from V and 4 bases from J; junction bases left unmatched: 8. The CDR3 has 14 residues. The V gene's germline CDR1 is SQVTM and CDR2 ANQGSEA.

V and J are TRBV4-2 and TRBJ2-3; TRBD1 aligns across 7 bases. Germline values: CDR1 LGHNA, CDR2 YNFKEQ. Trimming removed 0 bases from V and 9 bases from J; junction bases left unmatched: 6. The CDR3 loop spans 14 amino acids. DNA of the CDR3: TGTGCCAGCAGCCAAGAGACAAACAGGGGAACGCAGTATTTT. Translating gives CASSQETNRGTQYF.

This chain connects TRBV27 to TRBJ2-5; D is unclear. Germline CDR1 is MNHEY and CDR2 is SMNVEV (reference sequence). This CDR3 is built from 11 residues. The V end was cut by 0 bases, the J end by 5 bases, with 1 base between. CDR3 sequence: CASSLSETQYF. CDR3 bases: TGTGCCAGCAGTTTATCGGAGACCCAGTACTTC.

The V and J genes are TRBV10-2 and TRBJ2-2; D call uncertain. With 3 bases removed from V and 6 bases from J, the gap between germline ends came to 11 bases. The CDR3 length is 14 residues. CDR1 WSHSY and CDR2 SAAADI come from the germline V gene. This chain's CDR3 is CASSDLGNAGELFF. The CDR3 DNA is TGCGCCAGCAGTGATCTTGGGAATGCCGGGGAGCTGTTTTTT.

The chain carries TRBV9 and TRBJ1-1; D possibly corresponds to TRBD1 (6 bases). V gave up 0 bases and J gave up 1 base, with 10 bases separating them. CDR3 length: 15 amino acids. CDR1 SGDLS and CDR2 YYNGEE come from the germline V gene. The CDR3 region is CASSVGPTGNTEAFF. The DNA for the CDR3 is TGTGCCAGCAGCGTAGGCCCGACAGGGAACACTGAAGCTTTCTTT.

The chain links TRBV5-1 to TRBJ1-2; D unclear. There are 13 residues in the CDR3. Germline V lookup: CDR1 SGHRS, CDR2 YFSETQ. Trimming shortened V by 0 bases and J by 4 bases, and 7 bases separated the two germline ends. The CDR3 is CASSLEGTYGYTF. For the CDR3, the DNA is TGCGCCAGCAGCTTGGAGGGTACCTATGGCTACACCTTC.

The CDR3 region is CASSQGLVQFQFF. The DNA of the CDR3 is TGTGCCAGCAGCCAGGGACTAGTGCAGTTTCAGTTCTTC. The chain is built from TRBV3-1 (or the pseudogene TRBV3-2) and TRBJ2-1; 8 nucleotides line up with TRBD2. Germline V gene sequence: CDR1 LGHDT, CDR2 YNNKEL (reference sequence). V lost 3 bases and J lost 13; bases outside the gene matches: 8. The CDR3 loop spans 13 amino acids.

The chain combines TRBV6-5 with TRBJ2-3; the D is unclear. The CDR3 has 14 residues. V was shortened by 7 bases and J by 4 bases, with 15 bases between the two germline ends. Germline V gene sequence: CDR1 MNHEY, CDR2 SVGAGI. CDR3 in amino acids: CASTDSWVSDTQYF. The CDR3 DNA reads as TGTGCCAGCACCGATTCCTGGGTATCAGATACGCAGTATTTT.

V gene TRBV6-2 or TRBV6-3 combines with J gene TRBJ2-2, with D perhaps matching TRBD2 (6 bases). Trimming took off 2 bases at V and 4 bases at J, with 20 bases between the two ends. Germline CDR1 and CDR2: MNHEY and SVGEGT. The CDR3 runs to 18 residues. The chain's CDR3 is CASSYDRNAPRGTGELFF. CDR3 in DNA: TGTGCCAGCAGTTACGACCGGAACGCGCCGCGGGGCACCGGGGAGCTGTTTTTT.

This clone showed up just once. The chain links TRBV6-1 to TRBJ2-3; TRBD2 agrees at 7 bases. The germline CDR1 and CDR2 sequences are MNHNS and SASEGT. The CDR3 is 15 residues long. The V and J ends lost 6 bases and 0 bases, in that order; junction bases with no gene match: 6. The chain's CDR3 is CASREWEGSTDTQYF. The CDR3 bases are TGTGCCAGCAGAGAGTGGGAGGGGAGCACAGATACGCAGTATTTT.

V and J are TRBV6-5 and TRBJ1-6; D perhaps matches TRBD1 (5 bases). This CDR3 is 14 amino acids long. The germline V gene encodes CDR1 MNHEY and CDR2 SVGAGI. The V gene lost 7 bases and the J gene lost 3 bases, with 10 bases spanning the gap. CDR3 sequence reads: CASNQGNYNSPLHF. The DNA of the CDR3 is TGTGCCAGCAATCAGGGAAACTATAATTCACCCCTCCACTTT.

This clone was observed a single time. The rearrangement links TRBV6-1 to TRBJ1-3; the D is unclear. Trimming cost V 4 bases and J 0 bases, with 7 bases left between them. The CDR3 sequence is 14 residues long. From germline, CDR1 is MNHNS and CDR2 SASEGT. CDR3 amino acids: CASSAQSSGNTIYF. CDR3 sequence (DNA): TGTGCCAGCAGTGCACAGAGCTCTGGAAACACCATATATTTT.

On this clone itself: In the same sample, other DNA sequences code for this CDR3. This chain joins TRBV28 and TRBJ1-5; D is ambiguous. The V and J ends lost 2 bases and 1 base respectively, with 6 bases between them. Germline CDR1 reads MDHEN; CDR2 reads SYDVKM. The CDR3 spans 14 residues. CDR3 amino acids: CASSLGGSNQPQHF. The CDR3 nucleotides read TGTGCCAGCAGTTTAGGAGGGAGCAATCAGCCCCAGCATTTT.

This chain connects TRBV28 to TRBJ1-2, with 8 positions matching TRBD1. The CDR3 totals 17 residues. CDR1 MDHEN and CDR2 SYDVKM come from the germline V gene. V gave up 7 bases and J gave up 2 bases; unmatched junction bases: 15. CDR3 sequence reads: CASTFSGRGHRNYGYTF. As DNA, the CDR3 is TGTGCCAGCACCTTTAGCGGCAGGGGGCATAGGAACTATGGCTACACCTTC.

The chain has TRBV6-5 and TRBJ2-1, with a tentative D call TRBD1 (6 bases). CDR1 is MNHEY, CDR2 SVGAGI, per germline. The V end lost 7 bases, the J end lost 9 bases, and 13 bases lay between the germline ends. This CDR3 is 12 amino acids long. The chain's CDR3 is CASNTRGGEQFF. The CDR3 nucleotides are TGTGCCAGCAACACCAGGGGTGGTGAGCAGTTCTTC.